This TCR beta chain was profiled in a study of blood T cell repertoires in COVID-19. Study context: T cells, B-cell-depleted T cells, or PBMCs supplied cDNA or gDNA.

In the authors' workflow: Estimated nucleated cell counts came from reference gene primer amplification. Assay: immunoSEQ multiplex PCR; the TCRdb copy retains only in-frame clones and omits some. That table is the source of V, J and clone size, and D and trimming were worked out from the DNA. The sample has about 61,000 clones; about nine tenths are singletons. The CDR3 totals 13 residues. Germline V gives CDR1 SGHRS, CDR2 YFSETQ. Trimming took off 2 bases at V and 5 bases at J, with 10 bases between the two ends. The chain uses TRBV5-1 and TRBJ1-1; perhaps TRBD1 as D (6 bases). The TCR originated in a human donor in a cohort sampled during active COVID-19. Source material: peripheral blood. CDR3 in DNA: TGCGCCAGCAGCTTAAACCAGGGGACTGAAGCTTTCTTT. Its protein product is CASSLNQGTEAFF.